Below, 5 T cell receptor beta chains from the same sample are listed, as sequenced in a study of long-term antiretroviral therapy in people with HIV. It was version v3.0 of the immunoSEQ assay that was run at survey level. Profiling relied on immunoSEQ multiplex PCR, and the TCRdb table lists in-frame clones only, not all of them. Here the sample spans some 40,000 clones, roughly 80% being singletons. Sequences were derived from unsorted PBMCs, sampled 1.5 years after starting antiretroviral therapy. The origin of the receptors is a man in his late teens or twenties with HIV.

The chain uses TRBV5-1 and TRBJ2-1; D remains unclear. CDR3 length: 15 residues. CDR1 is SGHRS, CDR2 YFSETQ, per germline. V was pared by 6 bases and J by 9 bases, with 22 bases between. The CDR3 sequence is CASTRTGPEKSEQFF. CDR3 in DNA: TGCGCCAGCACCCGTACCGGGCCCGAAAAGAGTGAGCAGTTCTTC.

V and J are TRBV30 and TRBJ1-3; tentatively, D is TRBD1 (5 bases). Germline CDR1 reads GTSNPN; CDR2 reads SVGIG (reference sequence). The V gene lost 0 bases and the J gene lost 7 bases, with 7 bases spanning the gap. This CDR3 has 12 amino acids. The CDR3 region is CAWSVEGNTIYF. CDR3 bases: TGTGCCTGGAGTGTAGAGGGGAACACCATATATTTT.

The CDR3 nucleotides are TGCAGCGTTGTGGAAAGCACCTACGAGCAGTACTTC. Its protein is CSVVESTYEQYF. The genes are TRBV29-1 and TRBJ2-7; D remains ambiguous. With 4 bases removed from V and 2 bases from J, the gap between germline ends came to 9 bases. CDR1 and CDR2 from the germline V gene are SQVTM and ANQGSEA. This CDR3 has 12 amino acids.

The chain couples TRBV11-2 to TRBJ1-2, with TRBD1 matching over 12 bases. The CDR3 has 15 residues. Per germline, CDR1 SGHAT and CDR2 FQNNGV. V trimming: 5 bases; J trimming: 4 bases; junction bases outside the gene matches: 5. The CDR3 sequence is CASSRDRGRSYGYTF. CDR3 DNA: TGTGCCAGCAGCCGGGACAGGGGGCGTAGCTATGGCTACACCTTC.

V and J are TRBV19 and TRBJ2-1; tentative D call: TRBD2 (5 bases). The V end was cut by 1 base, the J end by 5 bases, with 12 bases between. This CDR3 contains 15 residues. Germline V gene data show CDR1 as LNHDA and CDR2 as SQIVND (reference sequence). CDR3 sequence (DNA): TGTGCCAGTAGTATAGTGGCGGGTCCGAACAATGAGCAGTTCTTC. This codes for CASSIVAGPNNEQFF. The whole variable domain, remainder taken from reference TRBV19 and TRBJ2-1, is DGGITQSPKYLFRKEGQNVTLSCEQNLNHDAMYWYRQDPGQGLRLIYYSQIVNDFQKGDIAEGYSVSREKKESFPLTVTSAQKNPTAFYLCASSIVAGPNNEQFFGPGTRLTVL.